What follows are 29 T cell receptor beta chains derived from one specimen sequenced in a study of T cell responses to AZD1222 COVID-19 vaccine. Produced via immunoSEQ multiplex PCR; TCRdb's table is partial and in-frame only. This sample has around 99,000 clones, with about 93% found just once. The starting material was peripheral blood, obtained 28 days after the second AZD1222 dose. All receptors come from an adult who received the AZD1222 COVID-19 vaccine.

The chain employs TRBV11-2 and TRBJ1-6; D gene unclear. In germline, CDR1 is SGHAT, CDR2 FQNNGV. CDR3 length: 15 amino acids. Deletions cut 3 bases from V and 1 base from J, with 7 bases between. The CDR3 coding sequence is TGTGCCAGCAGCTTCCGGAGGTCCTATAATTCACCCCTCCACTTT. This encodes CASSFRRSYNSPLHF.

This chain joins TRBV30 and TRBJ1-2; TRBD1 agrees at 11 bases. After removal of 0 bases from V and 8 bases from J, the junction contained 11 bases not matched to a gene. Looked up from germline, CDR1 is GTSNPN and CDR2 is SVGIG (reference sequence). This CDR3 is 16 amino acids long. The CDR3, as DNA: TGTGCCTGGAGTGTATCCCGTATGGGGACAGGGGGAGGCTACACCTTC. Its protein product is CAWSVSRMGTGGGYTF.

The chain joins TRBV9 to TRBJ1-2; a possible D gene is TRBD1 (6 bases). Trimming cost V 2 bases and J 4 bases, with 18 bases left between them. CDR3 length: 16 residues. Looked up from germline, CDR1 is SGDLS and CDR2 is YYNGEE. The CDR3 coding sequence is TGTGCCAGCAGCGTCTCAACAGGGTTCGATAGCTATGGCTACACCTTC. It specifies CASSVSTGFDSYGYTF.

CDR3 in DNA: TGTGCCAGCAGCTTGGGACCCACCGGGGAGCTGTTTTTT. It translates to CASSLGPTGELFF. The V and J genes are TRBV13 and TRBJ2-2; either TRBD1 or TRBD2 may fit D (5 bases each). This CDR3 contains 13 residues. The germline V gene encodes CDR1 PRHDT and CDR2 FYEKMQ (reference sequence). V dropped 3 bases and J dropped 4 bases, with 6 bases sitting between them.

J is TRBJ1-5 and V is TRBV6-5, with a possible D match to TRBD1 (6 bases). CDR1 and CDR2 (germline): MNHEY, SVGAGI. This CDR3 is built from 14 residues. V was shortened by 7 bases and J by 5 bases, with 15 bases between the two germline ends. The CDR3 loop reads CASKMDRTHQPQHF. The CDR3, as DNA: TGTGCCAGCAAAATGGACAGAACTCATCAGCCCCAGCATTTT.

This sequence joins TRBV7-9 and TRBJ2-1; D possibly matches TRBD1 or TRBD2 (5 bases each). V was clipped by 6 bases and J by 6 bases, with 24 bases between them. CDR1 and CDR2 (germline): SEHNR, FQNEAQ (reference sequence). The CDR3 consists of 17 residues. For the CDR3, the DNA is TGTGCCAGCAGTTTCGCCGACCGGCCCCGGGGCCTCAATGAGCAGTTCTTC. Translation: CASSFADRPRGLNEQFF.

The J gene is TRBJ2-3, the V gene TRBV24-1, with D possibly TRBD1 on 6 matching bases. The CDR3 extends over 14 amino acids. CDR1 and CDR2 (germline): KGHDR, SFDVKD. V was trimmed by 4 bases and J by 3 bases, leaving 10 bases between them. CDR3 sequence: CATSESRGTDTQYF. CDR3 in DNA: TGTGCCACCAGTGAGTCTAGGGGGACAGATACGCAGTATTTT.

The chain couples TRBV4-2 to TRBJ1-5, with 7 positions matching TRBD1. CDR1 and CDR2 from the germline V gene are LGHNA and YNFKEQ. The trim removed 4 bases at V and 6 bases at J, leaving 3 bases unmatched. The CDR3 runs to 13 residues. CDR3 nucleotide sequence: TGTGCCAGCAGCCCCAACAGGGGTCAGCCCCAGCATTTT. Encoded protein: CASSPNRGQPQHF.

The V and J genes are TRBV24-1 and TRBJ2-5; TRBD2 agrees at 10 bases. After removal of 7 bases from V and 4 bases from J, the junction contained 11 bases not matched to a gene. CDR1 and CDR2 from the germline V gene are KGHDR and SFDVKD. The CDR3 is 16 amino acids. The CDR3 protein is CATSFRSTSGLETQYF. CDR3 nucleotide sequence: TGTGCCACCAGCTTTCGCTCGACTAGCGGGTTAGAGACCCAGTACTTC.

The CDR3 coding sequence is TGCGCCAGCAGTGGACCGGGATGGAACACTGAAGCTTTCTTT. This sequence encodes CASSGPGWNTEAFF. V and J are TRBV10-2 and TRBJ1-1; D is ambiguous. This CDR3 has 14 residues. Trimming took 4 bases from V and 1 from J, leaving 10 bases between them. The germline gives CDR1 WSHSY, CDR2 SAAADI.

The chain has TRBV10-3 and TRBJ1-2; the match to TRBD1 covers 7 bases. The CDR3 has 13 amino acids. The J segment lost 7 bases and the V segment lost 3 bases, leaving 5 bases of the junction unmatched. The germline V gene encodes CDR1 ENHRY and CDR2 SYGVKD. The CDR3 DNA is TGTGCCATCAGTGATACAGGGGTCTCTGGCTACACCTTC. Translating it yields CAISDTGVSGYTF.

The V and J genes are TRBV10-3 and TRBJ2-3, with D perhaps matching TRBD1 (5 bases). CDR3 length: 14 amino acids. The germline V gene encodes CDR1 ENHRY and CDR2 SYGVKD. The germline V and J ends were trimmed by 7 bases and 2 bases, with 13 bases remaining between them. In DNA form, the CDR3 reads TGTGCCATCAATGACAGAACCTTCACAGATACGCAGTATTTT. Residues: CAINDRTFTDTQYF.

This clone was seen just once. The chain recombines TRBV7-2 with TRBJ1-3; 10 bases are shared with TRBD1. There are 17 residues in the CDR3. V shed 2 bases and J 2 bases; nucleotides not matched to a gene: 6. CDR1 and CDR2 from the germline V gene are SGHTA and FQGNSA. The CDR3 nucleotides read TGTGCCAGCAGCTTACCACCAGGACAGGGGGCTGGAAACACCATATATTTT. This translates into CASSLPPGQGAGNTIYF.

V usage is TRBV15 and J usage is TRBJ1-4; D might be TRBD1 (5 bases). CDR1 is LNHNV and CDR2 is YYDKDF in the germline V gene (reference sequence). The CDR3 has 16 amino acids. V was clipped by 5 bases and J by 0 bases, with 13 bases between them. This chain's CDR3 is CATSAYGAATNEKLFF. The CDR3 bases are TGTGCCACCAGCGCCTATGGGGCAGCAACTAATGAAAAACTGTTTTTT.

The chain employs TRBV6-5 and TRBJ1-2; 8 bases agree with TRBD1. From germline, CDR1 is MNHEY and CDR2 SVGAGI. The CDR3 covers 15 residues. With 6 bases clipped from V and 0 bases from J, the junction kept 6 bases outside the gene matches. The CDR3 loop is CASRTTGEANYGYTF. The CDR3 nucleotides read TGTGCCAGCAGAACGACAGGGGAAGCTAACTATGGCTACACCTTC.

The chain combines TRBV19 with TRBJ1-1; 11 bases fit TRBD1. Germline V gene sequence: CDR1 LNHDA, CDR2 SQIVND (reference sequence). The J segment lost 5 bases and the V segment lost 4 bases, leaving 3 bases of the junction unmatched. The CDR3 sequence is 14 residues long. In nucleotides, the CDR3 is TGTGCCAGTAGTAGGGGACAGGGGGAGACTGAAGCTTTCTTT. This gives the protein CASSRGQGETEAFF.

The chain is built from TRBV19 and TRBJ1-1, with D possibly matching TRBD1 (6 bases). Germline CDR1 is LNHDA and CDR2 is SQIVND (reference sequence). There are 14 residues in the CDR3. V lost 1 base, J lost 6 bases, and 12 bases lay in between. CDR3 nucleotides: TGTGCCAGTAGTATAGGTTGGGGGGCGGCTGAAGCTTTCTTT. Protein: CASSIGWGAAEAFF.

V and J are TRBV7-8 and TRBJ1-5; no reliable D call. Deletions cut 1 base from V and 7 bases from J, with 5 bases between. Germline V CDR1 and CDR2: SGHVS, FQNEAQ. This CDR3 is built from 12 residues. CDR3 DNA sequence: TGTGCCAGCAGCTTAGAGCTCCAGCCCCAGCATTTT. Protein product: CASSLELQPQHF.

The chain couples TRBV5-1 to TRBJ2-1; a weak D match, TRBD2 (6 bases). The germline gives CDR1 SGHRS, CDR2 YFSETQ. The CDR3 covers 14 residues. Trimming shortened V by 1 base and J by 5 bases, and 10 bases separated the two germline ends. The CDR3 sequence is CASSLLASDNEQFF. The CDR3 nucleotides are TGCGCCAGCAGCTTGTTAGCTAGCGACAATGAGCAGTTCTTC.

The count of this clone is one. This chain connects TRBV21-1 to TRBJ2-1. TRBV21-1 is labeled a pseudogene. The CDR3 consists of 15 residues. CDR3 region: CASSFGDVAYNEQFF. The CDR3 nucleotides read TGTGCCAGCAGCTTTGGGGACGTGGCGTACAATGAGCAGTTCTTC.

V and J are TRBV5-1 and TRBJ1-4; 7 bases are shared with TRBD1. V shed 1 base, J shed 2 bases, and the junction held 8 bases outside the gene matches. From germline, CDR1 is SGHRS and CDR2 YFSETQ. This CDR3 is built from 17 residues. CDR3 DNA: TGCGCCAGCAGCTTGAGACAGGGTGGTGGGACTAATGAAAAACTGTTTTTT. Translating it yields CASSLRQGGGTNEKLFF.

The chain carries TRBV6-5 and TRBJ2-2; the D is unclear. The germline V gene has CDR1 MNHEY and CDR2 SVGAGI. The V gene lost 5 bases and the J gene lost 0 bases, with 10 bases spanning the gap. The CDR3 length is 15 residues. CDR3 loop: CASSNLHPNTGELFF. The CDR3 nucleotides read TGTGCCAGCAGTAACCTACACCCGAACACCGGGGAGCTGTTTTTT.

In this sample, this clone turned up once. The chain uses TRBV3-1 (or the pseudogene TRBV3-2) and TRBJ1-2; unclear D gene. V was pared by 0 bases and J by 6 bases, with 14 bases between. Per the germline V gene, CDR1 is LGHDT and CDR2 is YNNKEL (reference sequence). This CDR3 contains 15 residues. The CDR3 loop reads CASSQDHGRADGYTF. The CDR3 DNA follows: TGTGCCAGCAGCCAAGATCACGGGCGGGCAGATGGCTACACCTTC.

This clone was seen only once. The chain is built from TRBV28 and TRBJ1-1; 8 bases align to TRBD1. The CDR3 sequence is 13 residues long. Germline lookup yields CDR1 MDHEN and CDR2 SYDVKM. V was pared by 6 bases and J by 11 bases, with 11 bases of the junction left unmatched. As DNA, the CDR3 is TGTGCCAGCAGGATTCGACAGGGGCTCGTCGCTTTCTTT. Its protein product is CASRIRQGLVAFF.

The V call is TRBV7-2, the J call TRBJ1-3; D call uncertain. CDR1 and CDR2 (germline): SGHTA, FQGNSA. V lost 8 bases and J 0 bases, leaving 11 bases between the germline ends. The CDR3 spans 14 residues. CDR3 nucleotide sequence: TGTGCCAGCCGATTCCCCCTCTCTGGAAACACCATATATTTT. Its protein product is CASRFPLSGNTIYF.

The rearrangement uses TRBV5-4 and TRBJ2-3; 12 positions agree with TRBD2. Trimming at V came to 3 bases and at J to 3 bases, leaving 5 bases not matched to a gene. Germline V gives CDR1 SGHNT, CDR2 YYREEE (reference sequence). The CDR3 consists of 16 residues. CDR3 sequence (DNA): TGTGCCAGCAGCTACCGACTAGCGGGAGTAACAGATACGCAGTATTTT. Translation gives CASSYRLAGVTDTQYF. Based on the CDR3 plus reference TRBV5-4 and TRBJ2-3, the full variable domain is ETGVTQSPTHLIKTRGQQVTLRCSSQSGHNTVSWYQQALGQGPQFIFQYYREEENGRGNFPPRFSGLQFPNYSSELNVNALELDDSALYLCASSYRLAGVTDTQYFGPGTRLTVL.

The CDR3 loop reads CAASRANEKLFF. Here the CDR3 DNA reads TGTGCCGCGTCAAGGGCAAATGAAAAACTGTTTTTT. The V call is TRBV30, the J call TRBJ1-4, with no clear D. Trimming took off 8 bases at V and 5 bases at J, with 12 bases between the two ends. CDR1 and CDR2 from the germline V gene are GTSNPN and SVGIG (reference sequence). The CDR3 spans 12 residues.

This chain uses TRBV9 with TRBJ2-6; D is unclear. Germline V gene data show CDR1 as SGDLS and CDR2 as YYNGEE. V was clipped by 0 bases and J by 4 bases, with 5 bases between them. The CDR3 is 14 residues long. CDR3 in amino acids: CASSVALGANVLTF. CDR3 bases: TGTGCCAGCAGCGTAGCCCTGGGGGCCAACGTCCTGACTTTC.

This clone was seen a single time. The CDR3 is CASSAEQGTGNTIYF. The DNA for the CDR3 is TGTGCCAGCAGTGCCGAACAGGGGACTGGAAACACCATATATTTT. This chain links TRBV2 with TRBJ1-3, with 7 bases fitting TRBD1. Germline CDR1 reads SNHLY; CDR2 reads FYNNEI. After removal of 4 bases from V and 2 bases from J, the junction contained 5 bases not matched to a gene. The CDR3 is made up of 15 amino acids.